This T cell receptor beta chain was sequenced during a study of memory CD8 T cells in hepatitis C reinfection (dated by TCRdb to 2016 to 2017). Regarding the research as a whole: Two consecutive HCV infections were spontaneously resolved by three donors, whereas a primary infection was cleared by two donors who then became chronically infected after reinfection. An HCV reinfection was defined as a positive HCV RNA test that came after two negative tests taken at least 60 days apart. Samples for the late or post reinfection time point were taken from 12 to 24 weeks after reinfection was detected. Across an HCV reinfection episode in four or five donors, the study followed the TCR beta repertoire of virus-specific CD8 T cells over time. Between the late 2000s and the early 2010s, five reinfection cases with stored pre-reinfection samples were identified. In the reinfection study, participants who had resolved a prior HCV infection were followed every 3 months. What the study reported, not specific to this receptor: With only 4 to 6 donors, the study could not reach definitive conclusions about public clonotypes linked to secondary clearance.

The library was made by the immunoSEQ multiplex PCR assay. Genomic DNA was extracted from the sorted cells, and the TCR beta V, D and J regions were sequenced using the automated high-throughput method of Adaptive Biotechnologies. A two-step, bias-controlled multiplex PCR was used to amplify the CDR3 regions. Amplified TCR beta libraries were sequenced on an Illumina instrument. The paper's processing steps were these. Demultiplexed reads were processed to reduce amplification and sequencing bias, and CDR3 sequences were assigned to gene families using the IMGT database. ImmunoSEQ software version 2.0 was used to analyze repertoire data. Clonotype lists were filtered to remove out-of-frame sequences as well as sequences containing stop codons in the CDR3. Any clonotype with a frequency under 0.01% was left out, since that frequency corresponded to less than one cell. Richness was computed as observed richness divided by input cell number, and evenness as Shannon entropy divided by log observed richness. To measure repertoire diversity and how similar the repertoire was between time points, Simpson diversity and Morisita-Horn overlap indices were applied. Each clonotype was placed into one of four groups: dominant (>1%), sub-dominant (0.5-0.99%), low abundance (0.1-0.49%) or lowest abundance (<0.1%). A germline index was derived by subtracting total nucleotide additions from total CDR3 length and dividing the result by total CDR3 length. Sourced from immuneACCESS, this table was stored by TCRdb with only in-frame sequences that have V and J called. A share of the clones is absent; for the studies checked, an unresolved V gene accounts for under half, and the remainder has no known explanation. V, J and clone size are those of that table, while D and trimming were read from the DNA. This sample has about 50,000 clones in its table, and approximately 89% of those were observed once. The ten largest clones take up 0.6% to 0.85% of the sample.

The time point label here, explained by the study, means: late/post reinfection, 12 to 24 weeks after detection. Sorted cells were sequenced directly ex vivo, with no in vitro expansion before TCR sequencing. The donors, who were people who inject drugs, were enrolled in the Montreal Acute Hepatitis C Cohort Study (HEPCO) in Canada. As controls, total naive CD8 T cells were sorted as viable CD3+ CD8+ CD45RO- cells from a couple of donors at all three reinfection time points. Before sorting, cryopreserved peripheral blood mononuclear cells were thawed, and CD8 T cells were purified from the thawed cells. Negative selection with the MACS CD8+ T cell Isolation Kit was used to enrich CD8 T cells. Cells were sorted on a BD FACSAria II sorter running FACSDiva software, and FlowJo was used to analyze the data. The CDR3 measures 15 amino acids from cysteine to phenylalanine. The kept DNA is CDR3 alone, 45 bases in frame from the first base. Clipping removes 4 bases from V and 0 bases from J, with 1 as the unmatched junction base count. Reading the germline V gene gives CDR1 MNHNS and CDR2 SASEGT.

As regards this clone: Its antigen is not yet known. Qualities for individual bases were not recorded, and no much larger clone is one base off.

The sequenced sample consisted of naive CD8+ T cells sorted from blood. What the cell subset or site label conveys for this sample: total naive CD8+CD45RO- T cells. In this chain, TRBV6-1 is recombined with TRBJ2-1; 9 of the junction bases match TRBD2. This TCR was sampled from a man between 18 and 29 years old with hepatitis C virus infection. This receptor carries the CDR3 CASSGLAASYNEQFF. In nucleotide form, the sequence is TGTGCCAGCAGTGGACTAGCGGCCTCCTACAATGAGCAGTTCTTC.